These 18 T cell receptor beta chains originate from one sample sequenced in a study of regulatory T cells in long-lasting Graves disease (dated by TCRdb to the early 2020s). The library came from multiplex PCR. Sequencing instrument: Illumina HiSeq 4000. iRepertoire HTBI primers and Arm-PCR amplification of CDR3 regions were used to construct TCR beta libraries. TCRdb's own reprocessing of the public reads used fastp at Q25 and MiXCR and kept productive beta chains. Rows with a matching CDR3 protein are joined into one entry that keeps the most common DNA and genes. In this sample the table shows about 420,000 distinct CDR3 sequences, roughly 15% of which occur a single time. Clones ranked in the top ten supply 20% to 25% of the sample. The sample's time point label is to be understood as: newly diagnosed GD, antithyroid drugs for less than 3 months. RNA was extracted from PBMCs in TRIzol for both TCR sequencing and RNA sequencing.

These data were likewise used in another study, on T cells in Graves' hyperthyroidism and ophthalmopathy.

The source was peripheral blood mononuclear cells (PBMCs), collected at new diagnosis, from a patient treated with antithyroid drugs. The receptors come from a woman aged 18-29 years with Graves disease. Donor details come from another sample of the same person, matched by shared clones.

This clonotype was counted many times. This chain uses TRBV7-3 with TRBJ2-3; D not certain. V was trimmed by 1 base and J by 4 bases, leaving 12 bases between them. Germline loops: CDR1 SGHTA, CDR2 FQGTGA. The CDR3 spans 15 residues. In DNA form, the CDR3 reads TGTGCCAGCAGCTTAATGGCTCAAATGGCAGATACGCAGTATTTT. Translation gives CASSLMAQMADTQYF. The full variable domain, completed using reference TRBV7-3 and TRBJ2-3, is GAGVSQTPSNKVTEKGKYVELRCDPISGHTALYWYRQSLGQGPEFLIYFQGTGAADDSGLPNDRFFAVRPEGSVSTLKIQRTERGDSAVYLCASSLMAQMADTQYFGPGTRLTVL.

This clonotype occurred many times. The chain employs TRBV3-1 and TRBJ2-7, with 9 positions matching TRBD2. Germline loops: CDR1 LGHDT, CDR2 YNNKEL (reference sequence). V lost 2 bases and J lost 6; bases outside the gene matches: 5. This CDR3 spans 14 amino acids. The CDR3 protein is CASSQQREDLEQYF. CDR3 nucleotides: TGTGCCAGCAGCCAACAGCGGGAGGATCTCGAGCAGTACTTC.

This clonotype was counted ten times or more. The CDR3 DNA follows: TGTGCCAGCCAGACAGATAGTACCTATAATTCACCCCTCCACTTT. Amino acid sequence: CASQTDSTYNSPLHF. The V call is TRBV28, the J call TRBJ1-6; tentative D call: TRBD1 (5 bases). The CDR3 consists of 15 residues. Germline CDR1 MDHEN, CDR2 SYDVKM. The ends were cut back, 8 bases at V and 2 bases at J, with 13 bases in the middle.

Many counts were recorded for this clonotype. V is TRBV6-1 and J is TRBJ2-7, with D possibly matching TRBD2 (6 bases). Between the trimmed V and J ends, which lost 6 bases and 2 bases, there was a span of 11 bases. The CDR3 totals 13 residues. CDR1 and CDR2 (germline): MNHNS, SASEGT. CDR3 sequence reads: CASSRTNAYEQYF. DNA for the CDR3: TGTGCCAGCAGCCGGACTAACGCCTACGAGCAGTACTTC.

This clonotype appeared many times. The chain couples TRBV7-6 to TRBJ2-1; D gene ambiguous. The CDR3 totals 14 residues. In germline, CDR1 is SGHVS, CDR2 FNYEAQ. Trimming left V 4 bases short and J 9 bases short, with 16 bases between. The CDR3: CASSSPRVSREQFF. The CDR3, as DNA: TGTGCCAGCAGCTCACCTCGGGTGAGTCGTGAGCAGTTCTTC.

This clonotype was found a few times. V usage is TRBV10-2 and J usage is TRBJ2-1; 16 bases match TRBD2. Germline V lookup: CDR1 WSHSY, CDR2 SAAADI. The CDR3 loop spans 16 amino acids. After removal of 6 bases from V and 8 bases from J, the junction contained 7 bases not matched to a gene. The CDR3 loop reads CASRVLGTSGGDEQFF. CDR3 coding DNA: TGCGCCAGCAGAGTACTCGGGACTAGCGGGGGGGATGAGCAGTTCTTC.

This clonotype was detected ten times or more. The V and J genes are TRBV28 and TRBJ2-6; D is possibly TRBD1 (5 bases). Germline V lookup: CDR1 MDHEN, CDR2 SYDVKM. The CDR3 totals 15 residues. Trimming removed 7 bases at V and 4 bases at J, with 14 bases between. This chain's CDR3 is CASNQGMTGANVLTF. The CDR3 DNA follows: TGTGCCAGCAATCAGGGAATGACCGGGGCCAACGTCCTGACTTTC.

This clonotype was found a few times. This rearrangement joins TRBV19 to TRBJ1-2; 9 bases match TRBD1. The CDR3 covers 12 residues. V gave up 11 bases and J gave up 3 bases; unmatched junction bases: 4. Germline V gene sequence: CDR1 LNHDA, CDR2 SQIVND (reference sequence). As DNA, the CDR3 is TGTGCCGGACAGGGGACGGACTATGGCTACACCTTC. It specifies CAGQGTDYGYTF.

The rearrangement links TRBV27 to TRBJ2-7; TRBD1 aligns across 7 bases. CDR3 length equals 18 residues. The V gene's germline CDR1 is MNHEY and CDR2 SMNVEV (reference sequence). Germline trimming cut 6 bases from V and 1 base from J; bases unmatched to any gene: 18. CDR3 loop: CASRLYGQGDPLSYEQYF. In DNA, the CDR3 is TGTGCCAGCAGACTATACGGGCAGGGGGACCCCCTATCCTACGAGCAGTACTTC.

This clonotype was recorded many times. V gene TRBV28 combines with J gene TRBJ1-1; D uncertain. CDR1 and CDR2 (germline): MDHEN, SYDVKM. The V gene lost 5 bases and the J gene lost 2 bases, with 0 bases spanning the gap. This CDR3 spans 10 amino acids. DNA for the CDR3: TGTGCCAGCAGTAACACTGAAGCTTTCTTT. Protein sequence: CASSNTEAFF.

This clonotype was recorded at least ten times. The J gene is TRBJ2-1, the V gene TRBV10-3; TRBD2 matches 11 bases. The ends lost 6 bases at V and 5 bases at J; junction bases unmatched: 3. Germline V gene lookup returns CDR1 ENHRY and CDR2 SYGVKD. This CDR3 comprises 14 residues. The DNA of the CDR3 is TGTGCCATCAGCGGGACTAGCGGAGACAATGAGCAGTTCTTC. It is translated as CAISGTSGDNEQFF.

This clonotype was seen more than once but under ten times. This chain links TRBV7-9 with TRBJ1-1; D remains unclear. This CDR3 comprises 13 residues. The germline V gene encodes CDR1 SEHNR and CDR2 FQNEAQ (reference sequence). V gave up 7 bases and J gave up 1 base, with 10 bases separating them. CDR3 nucleotides: TGTGCCAGCACCAGAACCGAGAACACTGAAGCTTTCTTT. The encoded protein is CASTRTENTEAFF. The variable domain in full, completed from reference TRBV7-9 and TRBJ1-1, reads DTGVSQNPRHKITKRGQNVTFRCDPISEHNRLYWYRQTLGQGPEFLTYFQNEAQLEKSRLLSDRFSAERPKGSFSTLEIQRTEQGDSAMYLCASTRTENTEAFFGQGTRLTVV.

This clonotype was seen many times. V gene TRBV7-9 combines with J gene TRBJ2-5, with TRBD2 identical over 8 bases. V was clipped by 5 bases and J by 5 bases; unmatched bases: 28. CDR3 size: 21 residues. Germline V CDR1 and CDR2: SEHNR, FQNEAQ (reference sequence). CDR3 amino acids: CASSHWSGFGLARRVSETQYF. The CDR3 DNA reads TGTGCCAGCAGCCATTGGTCCGGCTTCGGACTAGCCAGAAGAGTGTCGGAGACCCAGTACTTC.

Note on this clonotype: This may come from a read error, since a much larger clone is one base off. The CDR3 ends on some other residue instead of the conserved phenylalanine or tryptophan, so this is likely a read error. The chain carries TRBV11-2 and TRBJ2-3; 9 bases map to TRBD2. CDR1 is SGHAT and CDR2 is FQNNGV in the germline V gene. The CDR3 has 16 residues. V trimming: 5 bases; J trimming: 4 bases; junction bases outside the gene matches: 10. DNA of the CDR3: TGTGCCAGCAGCCTCCTAGCGGGACCCATCTCAGATACGCAGTATTCT. This translates into CASSLLAGPISDTQYS.

This clonotype was seen a few times. The rearrangement links TRBV6-1 to TRBJ2-1, with a possible D match to TRBD1 (5 bases). Trimming stripped 11 bases from V and 8 bases from J, with 13 bases between. The germline V gene has CDR1 MNHNS and CDR2 SASEGT. The CDR3 has 11 residues. CDR3 loop: CAAGRSDEQFF. The CDR3 DNA reads TGTGCCGCAGGGCGAAGCGATGAGCAGTTCTTC.

This clonotype was picked up many times. The V and J genes are TRBV2 and TRBJ1-2; 7 bases line up with TRBD1. This CDR3 has 11 amino acids. V shed 8 bases, J shed 4 bases, and the junction held 1 base outside the gene matches. Germline values: CDR1 SNHLY, CDR2 FYNNEI. CDR3 protein: CASGTVYGYTF. CDR3 DNA sequence: TGTGCCAGCGGGACAGTCTATGGCTACACCTTC.

This rearrangement joins TRBV28 to TRBJ2-2; no reliable D call. The germline gives CDR1 MDHEN, CDR2 SYDVKM. CDR3 length: 16 amino acids. V lost 2 bases to trimming and J lost 7 bases, with 17 bases between them. CDR3 in amino acids: CASSLPLVGSVGELFF. The DNA for the CDR3 is TGTGCCAGCAGTTTACCTCTAGTGGGGTCGGTCGGGGAGCTGTTTTTT.

This clonotype was counted at least ten times. The rearrangement joins TRBV2 to TRBJ1-2; no firm D call. From germline, CDR1 is SNHLY and CDR2 FYNNEI. Trimming stripped 3 bases from V and 2 bases from J, with 19 bases between. The CDR3 is made up of 17 amino acids. The CDR3 DNA follows: TGTGCCAGCAGTGACACAGCACTGGGTACGGTCAACTATGGCTACACCTTC. This codes for CASSDTALGTVNYGYTF. The full variable domain, with the rest looked up from reference TRBV2 and TRBJ1-2, is EPEVTQTPSHQVTQMGQEVILRCVPISNHLYFYWYRQILGQKVEFLVSFYNNEISEKSEIFDDQFSVERPDGSNFTLKIRSTKLEDSAMYFCASSDTALGTVNYGYTFGSGTRLTVV.